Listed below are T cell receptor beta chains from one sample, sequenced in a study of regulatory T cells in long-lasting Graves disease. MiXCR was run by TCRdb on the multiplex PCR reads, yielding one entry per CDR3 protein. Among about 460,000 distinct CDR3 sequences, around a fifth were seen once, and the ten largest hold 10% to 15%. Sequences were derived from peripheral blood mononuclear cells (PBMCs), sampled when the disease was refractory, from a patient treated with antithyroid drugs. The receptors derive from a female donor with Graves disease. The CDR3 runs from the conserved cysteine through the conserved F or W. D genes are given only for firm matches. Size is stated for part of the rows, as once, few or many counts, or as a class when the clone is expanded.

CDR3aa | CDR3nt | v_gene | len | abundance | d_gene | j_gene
CASSFHDRDITRNTIYF | TGTGCCAGCAGCTTTCACGACAGGGACATTACGCGGAACACCATATATTTT | TRBV7-6 | 17 | NA | TRBD1 | TRBJ1-3
CSAREIGQPQHF | TGCAGTGCTAGAGAGATAGGGCAGCCCCAGCATTTT | TRBV20-1 | 12 | many | NA | TRBJ1-5
CASSLAGSFAYEQYF | TGTGCCAGCAGCTTAGCTGGAAGCTTCGCCTACGAGCAGTACTTC | TRBV7-8 | 15 | many | NA | TRBJ2-7
CASSSTITGNNQPQHF | TGTGCCAGCAGCTCCACCATAACAGGAAACAATCAGCCCCAGCATTTT | TRBV5-6 | 16 | few | NA | TRBJ1-5
CASSLPSPSGANVLTF | TGCGCCAGCAGCTTACCCTCCCCCTCTGGGGCCAACGTCCTGACTTTC | TRBV5-1 | 16 | once | NA | TRBJ2-6
CASSPGTQAYEQYF | TGTGCCAGCAGTCCCGGGACACAAGCCTACGAGCAGTACTTC | TRBV2 | 14 | many | NA | TRBJ2-7
CATSDSTGQDPYEQYF | TGTGCCACCAGTGATTCGACCGGACAGGACCCTTACGAGCAGTACTTC | TRBV24-1 | 16 | few | TRBD1 | TRBJ2-7
CASSRGDREREKLFF | TGTGCCAGCAGTCGAGGGGACAGGGAAAGGGAAAAACTGTTTTTT | TRBV3-1 | 15 | few | TRBD1 | TRBJ1-4
CSVHPGTGKAYGYTF | TGCAGCGTACACCCCGGGACAGGGAAGGCCTATGGCTACACCTTC | TRBV29-1 | 15 | NA | TRBD1 | TRBJ1-2
CASSPGPSNTEAFF | TGTGCCAGCAGTCCGGGACCTTCGAACACTGAAGCTTTCTTT | TRBV27 | 14 | NA | NA | TRBJ1-1
CASRDLGTGGNTIYF | TGTGCCAGCAGGGATCTCGGGACAGGTGGAAACACCATATATTTT | TRBV11-1 | 15 | few | TRBD1 | TRBJ1-3